Shown below are 9 T cell receptor beta chains from a single sample sequenced in a study of T cells in Graves' hyperthyroidism and ophthalmopathy (dated by TCRdb to the late 2010s). The protocol used for the library was multiplex PCR. The sequencing machine was an Illumina HiSeq 2000. The TCR beta CDR3 regions were amplified from RNA transcripts. The first round of RT-PCR for the TCR CDR3 was performed with the HTBI primer set and the Qiagen OneStep RT-PCR kit. Using fastp trimming at Q25 and MiXCR clonotype assembly, TCRdb reanalyzed the public sequencing data and kept in-frame beta chains. Each entry is one CDR3 protein sequence, shown with its most common DNA and genes. Within this sample are hundreds of thousands of distinct CDR3 sequences, with 14% of them counted one time only. The ten largest clones add up to roughly a tenth of the sample. The sequencing input was blood. The receptors were sampled from a young woman with Graves' hyperthyroidism.

This clonotype was counted a few times. The chain has TRBV28 and TRBJ2-2; 7 bases are a match to TRBD2. The CDR3 totals 16 residues. Trimming took 8 bases from V and 4 from J; bases not matched to a gene: 13. Germline loops: CDR1 MDHEN, CDR2 SYDVKM. This chain's CDR3 is CASWGGVGDLTGELFF. CDR3 nucleotide sequence: TGTGCCAGCTGGGGGGGGGTCGGGGATCTCACCGGGGAGCTGTTTTTT. The full variable domain, its missing parts supplied by reference TRBV28 and TRBJ2-2, is DVKVTQSSRYLVKRTGEKVFLECVQDMDHENMFWYRQDPGLGLRLIYFSYDVKMKEKGDIPEGYSVSREKKERFSLILESASTNQTSMYLCASWGGVGDLTGELFFGEGSRLTVL.

This clonotype was counted once. This may be a read error, as it is one base from a much larger clone. The genes are TRBV12-3 or TRBV12-4 and TRBJ1-2; perhaps TRBD1 as D (5 bases). This CDR3 has 15 residues. Trimming took 3 bases from V and 3 from J, leaving 14 bases between them. DNA for the CDR3: TGTGCCAGCAGTTTGGGCCTAGGGGACTACTATGGCTACACCTTC. The encoded protein is CASSLGLGDYYGYTF.

There are a few counts of this clonotype. The chain uses TRBV6-1 and TRBJ1-5; D gene ambiguous. The germline CDR1 and CDR2 sequences are MNHNS and SASEGT. V was clipped by 7 bases and J by 6 bases, with 16 bases between them. This CDR3 is built from 14 residues. CDR3 in amino acids: CASKAVLGGQPQHF. DNA for the CDR3: TGTGCCAGCAAAGCCGTTTTAGGAGGTCAGCCCCAGCATTTT.

On this clonotype: One base away lies a much larger clone, so this may be a sequencing read error. The chain is built from TRBV30 and TRBJ1-5; 7 bases map to TRBD1. The V gene end was trimmed by 1 base and the J gene end by 3 bases; junction bases not matched to a gene: 6. This CDR3 is 15 amino acids long. Germline-derived CDR1 and CDR2 are GTSNPN and SVGIG (reference sequence). For the CDR3, the DNA is TGTGCCTGGAGTGCGGACAGGAATTTCAATCAGCCCCAGCATTTT. Its translation: CAWSADRNFNQPQHF. Supplemented by reference TRBV30 and TRBJ1-5, the full variable domain reads SQTIHQWPATLVQPVGSPLSLECTVEGTSNPNLYWYRQAAGRGLQLLFYSVGIGQISSEVPQNLSASRPQDRQFILSSKKLLLSDSGFYLCAWSADRNFNQPQHFGDGTRLSIL.

This clonotype has at least ten counts. The chain uses TRBV28 and TRBJ2-7; D is undetermined. Germline V lookup: CDR1 MDHEN, CDR2 SYDVKM. This CDR3 contains 11 residues. The V end lost 6 bases, the J end lost 6 bases, and 9 bases lay between the germline ends. The DNA for the CDR3 is TGTGCCAGCAGCTTAAGTAGCGAGCAGTACTTC. Its protein is CASSLSSEQYF. The variable domain in full, with the rest retrieved from reference TRBV28 and TRBJ2-7, is DVKVTQSSRYLVKRTGEKVFLECVQDMDHENMFWYRQDPGLGLRLIYFSYDVKMKEKGDIPEGYSVSREKKERFSLILESASTNQTSMYLCASSLSSEQYFGPGTRLTVT.

This clonotype was observed a few times. The chain combines TRBV18 with TRBJ1-4, with D possibly matching TRBD1 (6 bases). The CDR3 loop spans 13 amino acids. CDR1 is KGHSH, CDR2 LQKENI, per germline. Trimming cost V 5 bases and J 4 bases, with 8 bases left between them. The CDR3 bases are TGTGCCAGCTCAGGACAGCGTAATGAAAAACTGTTTTTT. It translates to CASSGQRNEKLFF.

This clonotype was recorded many times. The gene calls are TRBV24-1 and TRBJ2-5, with 8 bases aligning to TRBD2. V was pared by 4 bases and J by 3 bases, with 12 bases of the junction left unmatched. The CDR3 runs 17 residues. Germline V CDR1 and CDR2: KGHDR, SFDVKD. CDR3 sequence: CATSDRKRESMKETQYF. The CDR3 DNA reads TGTGCCACCAGTGACCGAAAGCGGGAGAGTATGAAAGAGACCCAGTACTTC.

This clonotype appeared many times. This chain connects TRBV30 to TRBJ2-7, with 8 positions matching TRBD1. The ends lost 2 bases at V and 2 bases at J; junction bases unmatched: 5. Germline CDR1 GTSNPN, CDR2 SVGIG (reference sequence). The CDR3 has 14 amino acids. CDR3 amino acids: CAWSLTGGAYEQYF. The CDR3 coding sequence is TGTGCCTGGAGTCTTACAGGGGGTGCCTACGAGCAGTACTTC.

This clonotype was detected many times. V and J are TRBV6-2 or TRBV6-3 and TRBJ1-5; D remains ambiguous. V lost 5 bases, J lost 6 bases, and 20 bases lay in between. This CDR3 spans 16 amino acids. Looked up from germline, CDR1 is MNHEY and CDR2 is SVGEGT. The CDR3 region is CASSLLGPRTVQPQHF. In DNA form, the CDR3 reads TGTGCCAGCAGTCTCCTAGGGCCCCGGACGGTTCAGCCCCAGCATTTT.